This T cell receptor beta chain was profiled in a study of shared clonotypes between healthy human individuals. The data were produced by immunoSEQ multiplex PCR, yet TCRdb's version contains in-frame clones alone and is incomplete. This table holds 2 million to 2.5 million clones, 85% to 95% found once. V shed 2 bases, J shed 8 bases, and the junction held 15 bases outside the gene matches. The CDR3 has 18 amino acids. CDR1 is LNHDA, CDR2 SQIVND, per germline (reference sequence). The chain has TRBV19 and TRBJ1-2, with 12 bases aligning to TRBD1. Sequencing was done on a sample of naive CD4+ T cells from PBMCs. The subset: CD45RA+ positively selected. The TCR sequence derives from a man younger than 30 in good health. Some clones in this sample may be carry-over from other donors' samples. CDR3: CASSIRSRARDRGLGYTF. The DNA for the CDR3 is TGTGCCAGTAGTATAAGGTCCCGGGCCCGGGACAGGGGGCTCGGCTACACCTTC.